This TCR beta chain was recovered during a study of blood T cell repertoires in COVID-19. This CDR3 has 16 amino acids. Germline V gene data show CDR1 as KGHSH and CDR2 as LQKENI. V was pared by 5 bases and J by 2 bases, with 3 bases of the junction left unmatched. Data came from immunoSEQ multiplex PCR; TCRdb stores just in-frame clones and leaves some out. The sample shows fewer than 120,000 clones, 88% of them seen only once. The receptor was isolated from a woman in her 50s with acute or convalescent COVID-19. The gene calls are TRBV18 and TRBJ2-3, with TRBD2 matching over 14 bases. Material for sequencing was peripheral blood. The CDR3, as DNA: TGTGCCAGCTCAGTGACTAGCGGGAGGGCCACAGATACGCAGTATTTT. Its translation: CASSVTSGRATDTQYF. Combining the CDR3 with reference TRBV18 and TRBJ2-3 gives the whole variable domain NAGVMQNPRHLVRRRGQEARLRCSPMKGHSHVYWYRQLPEEGLKFMVYLQKENIIDESGMPKERFSAEFPKEGPSILRIQQVVRGDSAAYFCASSVTSGRATDTQYFGPGTRLTVL.